This TCR beta chain was sequenced during a study of human T cells and chemical hapten exposure. Study context: Patients having alopecia areata, totalis or universalis were mostly female.

The table lists this clonotype with a few counts. One entry per CDR3 protein, called by TCRdb with MiXCR from the RACE reads. This sample has around 56,000 distinct CDR3 sequences; more than 8% occur once, and the top ten carry approximately 9.9%. Germline V gives CDR1 SGHDN, CDR2 FVKESK. V was pared by 4 bases and J by 4 bases, with 16 bases between. This CDR3 region has 15 residues. Sample time point: pre-sensitization, week 0. Treatment reported: therapeutic diphenylcyclopropenone sensitization with weekly scalp DPC. This receptor was identified in a man aged 35 to 55 with alopecia areata. Some clones in this sample may be carry-over from other donors' samples. This chain joins TRBV14 and TRBJ1-1, with D maybe TRBD1 (5 bases). Sample: whole blood, taken in connection with sensitization to the hapten diphenylcyclopropenone (DPC). CDR3 sequence: CASSLQAGTGTEAFF. CDR3 DNA sequence: TGTGCCAGCAGCCTTCAAGCCGGGACTGGCACTGAAGCTTTCTTT.